A selection of T cell receptor beta chains follows, all from one sample in a study of shared clonotypes between healthy human individuals. The table came from immunoSEQ multiplex PCR; TCRdb's copy has only in-frame clones and leaves some out. The sample includes millions of clones, approximately 95% of them seen just once. What was sequenced was naive CD4+ T cells from PBMCs. These receptors were taken from a man between 18 and 35 years old in good health. Some clones in this sample may be carry-over from other donors' samples. Each CDR3 is given with its conserved first and last residue. The D gene is left open where the match is weak. Rows may omit the clone size; those that give it use once, few, many or a size class.

CDR3 DNA	CDR3 protein	D gene	clone size	J gene	V gene
TGTGCCTGGAGTGCTACCGTTGAAGCTTTCTTT	CAWSATVEAFF	.	few	TRBJ1-1	TRBV30
TGTGCCAGCAGTTCCACAGGGACGAACACTGAAGCTTTCTTT	CASSSTGTNTEAFF	.	.	TRBJ1-1	TRBV28
TGTGCCAGCAGTTTAGCGGGGGCGAACACCGGGGAGCTGTTTTTT	CASSLAGANTGELFF	TRBD2	.	TRBJ2-2	TRBV27
TGTGCCAGCTCACCGGGAAAAGCCGTGGCTGAAGCTTTCTTT	CASSPGKAVAEAFF	.	.	TRBJ1-1	TRBV18
TGTGCCAGCAGCTCCAGGGAGGGAAGGTCCGGGGAGCTGTTTTTT	CASSSREGRSGELFF	TRBD2	.	TRBJ2-2	TRBV11-3
TGTGCCAGCAGCTTAGCGACGGTTCAAGAGACCCAGTACTTC	CASSLATVQETQYF	.	once	TRBJ2-5	TRBV7-2
TGTGCCAGCAGGAACGGGATAGGCACAGATACGCAGTATTTT	CASRNGIGTDTQYF	.	.	TRBJ2-3	TRBV6-5
TGCGCCAGCAGCCCATACCCCCTAGGTCCCGGGGAGCTGTTTTTT	CASSPYPLGPGELFF	.	.	TRBJ2-2	TRBV5-1
TGCGCCAGCAGCCAGGGGGCACAGGGTTTGAACACTGAAGCTTTCTTT	CASSQGAQGLNTEAFF	.	.	TRBJ1-1	TRBV4-3
TGTGCCAGCAGCTTAATGCATGAAAAACTGTTTTTT	CASSLMHEKLFF	.	.	TRBJ1-4	TRBV7-9
TGTGCCAGCAGTACGCCGGGTCGTCCTGGAAACACCATATATTTT	CASSTPGRPGNTIYF	.	.	TRBJ1-3	TRBV28
TGTGCCAGCAGGAGGGACAGACTCAATGAGCAGTTCTTC	CASRRDRLNEQFF	TRBD1	.	TRBJ2-1	TRBV6-5
TGTGCCAGCAGTTTATTCTATGGCTACACCTTC	CASSLFYGYTF	.	few	TRBJ1-2	TRBV28
TGTGCCAGCAGCTTGGGTAGCGGGACGGGAAAGTACAATGAGCAGTTCTTC	CASSLGSGTGKYNEQFF	TRBD2	.	TRBJ2-1	TRBV7-2
TGTGCCAGCTCATATCAAGAGACCCAGTACTTC	CASSYQETQYF	.	.	TRBJ2-5	TRBV18
TGTGCCAGCAGCTTAGGGGGTCGGAATCAGCCCCAGCATTTT	CASSLGGRNQPQHF	.	.	TRBJ1-5	TRBV7-6
TGTGCCAGCAGGCGTGGACTAGCGGGACAAGAGACCCAGTACTTC	CASRRGLAGQETQYF	TRBD2	once	TRBJ2-5	TRBV9
TGCGCCAGCAGCCAAGACGTTGCGGTTGGCTACACCTTC	CASSQDVAVGYTF	.	.	TRBJ1-2	TRBV4-3
TGTGCCGGACAGCCAACCGAGACAGGGGGCACTGAAGCTTTCTTT	CAGQPTETGGTEAFF	TRBD1	.	TRBJ1-1	TRBV2
TGTGCCAGCAGCCAAGACTTGACAGGGGTTGCTTTCTTT	CASSQDLTGVAFF	TRBD1	.	TRBJ1-1	TRBV14